The clone carrying this T cell receptor beta chain has a count of ten or more. No antigen is known for it. Conversion of TCR transcripts into cDNA relied on 5'RACE template switching, which added a universal primer site and UMIs. TCRdb fed the 5' RACE reads into MiXCR, producing one record per CDR3 protein. Among more than 90,000 distinct CDR3 sequences listed, roughly 8.9% were seen once. This entry belongs to a study of T cells after yellow fever vaccination. Study-wide results and caveats: Although most clonotypes did not, a small share appeared in both CD4 and CD8 compartments.

This specimen consisted of CD8+ T cells sorted from PBMCs, obtained 45 days after the yellow fever booster vaccination. The TCR originated in a young man who received the YFV17D yellow fever vaccine.

The DNA for the CDR3 is TGCGCCAGCAGCCAAGAATCGACGACCTACGAGCAGTACTTC. Protein sequence: CASSQESTTYEQYF. V gene TRBV4-3 combines with J gene TRBJ2-7; D is ambiguous. Trimming cost V 0 bases and J 2 bases, with 8 bases left between them. This CDR3 comprises 14 residues. The germline gives CDR1 LGHNA, CDR2 YSLEER.